The sequence of this T cell receptor beta chain was determined in a study of T cells in Graves' hyperthyroidism and ophthalmopathy. In germline, CDR1 is SSHAT, CDR2 FNYEAQ (reference sequence). The CDR3 length is 15 residues. A few counts support this clonotype. Mismatch with germline at one junction end may stem from a read error. Template material for amplifying TCR beta CDR3 regions consisted of RNA transcripts. The TCR CDR3 first-round RT-PCR relied on the HTBI primer set. TCRdb re-analysed the multiplex PCR reads in MiXCR, keeping a single row per CDR3 protein. The data show 450,000 to 700,000 distinct CDR3 sequences, with more than 45% seen just once and about 8.3% held by the top ten.

The chain combines TRBV7-7 with TRBJ2-5, with 8 bases aligning to TRBD2. The clonotype comes from a woman aged 18-30 years with Graves' hyperthyroidism. The sequenced material came from peripheral blood or thyroid tissue (not recorded which). CDR3 in DNA: TGTGCTAGCAGCAGAGAGGAGCGGGAGTCAGAGACCCAGTACTTC. It yields the protein CASSREERESETQYF.